These 21 T cell receptor beta chains originate from one sample sequenced in a study of shared clonotypes between healthy human individuals. Only in-frame clones appear in the TCRdb table, and some are missing; sequencing was by immunoSEQ multiplex PCR. Among about 1 million clones listed, roughly 70% were seen once. The sequencing sample was made of memory CD4+ T cells sorted from blood. This sample's subset: CD45RA-negative fraction. The receptors were gathered from a young man in good health.

The CDR3 spells CASSLSWTVNTGELFF. For the CDR3, the DNA is TGTGCCAGCAGCTTAAGTTGGACGGTGAACACCGGGGAGCTGTTTTTT. The chain employs TRBV7-2 and TRBJ2-2; no firm D call. Trimming took off 2 bases at V and 1 base at J, with 11 bases between the two ends. The length of the CDR3 is 16 residues. The germline CDR1 and CDR2 sequences are SGHTA and FQGNSA.

V usage is TRBV6-6 and J usage is TRBJ1-4; weak D call: TRBD1 (5 bases). Trimming removed 5 bases from V and 5 bases from J, with 15 bases in between. The CDR3 has 15 residues. CDR1 MNHNY and CDR2 SVGAGI come from the germline V gene (reference sequence). The CDR3 region has the DNA TGTGCCAGCAGTACCCAGGGTATGATAAATGAAAAACTGTTTTTT. Translating it yields CASSTQGMINEKLFF.

The gene calls are TRBV30 and TRBJ2-7; D may be TRBD1 (6 bases). CDR3 length equals 14 residues. Germline V lookup: CDR1 GTSNPN, CDR2 SVGIG (reference sequence). Trimming shortened V by 4 bases and J by 0 bases, and 13 bases separated the two germline ends. The CDR3 coding sequence is TGTGCCTGGAAGATTGACAGGAGCTCCTACGAGCAGTACTTC. It translates to CAWKIDRSSYEQYF. The variable domain in full, completed from reference TRBV30 and TRBJ2-7, reads SQTIHQWPATLVQPVGSPLSLECTVEGTSNPNLYWYRQAAGRGLQLLFYSVGIGQISSEVPQNLSASRPQDRQFILSSKKLLLSDSGFYLCAWKIDRSSYEQYFGPGTRLTVT.

The chain recombines TRBV11-2 with TRBJ2-1; TRBD2 matches at 13 bases. Germline lookup yields CDR1 SGHAT and CDR2 FQNNGV. The CDR3 is 15 amino acids. Trimming at V came to 5 bases and at J to 8 bases, leaving 6 bases not matched to a gene. DNA of the CDR3: TGTGCCAGCAGCCGAGGACTAGCGGGGGTGGATGAGCAGTTCTTC. Translation gives CASSRGLAGVDEQFF.

V and J are TRBV29-1 and TRBJ2-1; D is undetermined. Germline CDR1 is SQVTM and CDR2 is ANQGSEA. V shed 1 base and J shed 1 base, with 11 bases lying between them. This CDR3 region has 15 residues. CDR3 sequence: CSVEGPQVSYNEQFF. The CDR3 nucleotides read TGCAGCGTTGAAGGCCCCCAGGTTTCCTACAATGAGCAGTTCTTC.

This clone was found a few times. This rearrangement joins TRBV14 to TRBJ1-2; TRBD1 matches 7 bases. The CDR3 runs to 13 residues. The V segment lost 4 bases and the J segment 6 bases; nucleotides outside the gene matches: 5. Germline V gene data show CDR1 as SGHDN and CDR2 as FVKESK. This CDR3 reads CASSLRTGDGYTF. The CDR3 region has the DNA TGTGCCAGCAGCCTCCGTACAGGGGATGGCTACACCTTC.

The gene calls are TRBV18 and TRBJ1-2; the match to TRBD1 covers 7 bases. The CDR3 spans 14 residues. In germline, CDR1 is KGHSH, CDR2 LQKENI. The V segment lost 3 bases and the J segment 7 bases; nucleotides outside the gene matches: 8. The DNA for the CDR3 is TGTGCCAGCTCACCCTTGACAGGGAGGACTGGCTACACCTTC. Translated, it gives CASSPLTGRTGYTF.

The chain links TRBV29-1 to TRBJ1-2, with no clear D. Germline values: CDR1 SQVTM, CDR2 ANQGSEA. The CDR3 length is 11 residues. Trimming took 4 bases from V and 6 from J, leaving 9 bases between them. CDR3 sequence (DNA): TGCAGCGTTGGGTTCCTGGATGGCTACACCTTC. Translating it yields CSVGFLDGYTF.

V usage is TRBV28 and J usage is TRBJ1-2; 9 positions agree with TRBD1. CDR3 length equals 15 residues. Losses at the gene ends were 2 bases for V and 4 bases for J; bases not matched to a gene: 5. The V gene's germline CDR1 is MDHEN and CDR2 SYDVKM. This CDR3 reads CASSLGTGPLYGYTF. CDR3 DNA sequence: TGTGCCAGCAGTTTAGGGACAGGGCCTCTCTATGGCTACACCTTC.

The chain employs TRBV5-5 and TRBJ2-7, with a weak D call TRBD1 (5 bases). This CDR3 spans 14 amino acids. Germline CDR1 and CDR2: SGHKS and YYEKEE (reference sequence). Trimming removed 0 bases from V and 5 bases from J, with 12 bases in between. CDR3 DNA: TGTGCCAGCAGCTTGGAAGGGGTCGGCAACGAGCAGTACTTC. Protein: CASSLEGVGNEQYF.

The genes are TRBV30 and TRBJ2-1; 9 bases map to TRBD2. The germline V gene encodes CDR1 GTSNPN and CDR2 SVGIG (reference sequence). V was clipped by 0 bases and J by 3 bases; unmatched bases: 9. The CDR3 spans 17 residues. The DNA for the CDR3 is TGTGCCTGGAGTGTACGATCTAGCGGGATTAACTACAATGAGCAGTTCTTC. It specifies CAWSVRSSGINYNEQFF.

The rearrangement joins TRBV19 to TRBJ1-1; a possible D gene is TRBD1 (6 bases). Germline V gene data show CDR1 as LNHDA and CDR2 as SQIVND (reference sequence). The ends were cut back, 7 bases at V and 0 bases at J, with 15 bases in the middle. The CDR3 is made up of 15 amino acids. Here the CDR3 reads CASTTGTGMNTEAFF. DNA for the CDR3: TGTGCCAGTACTACAGGAACAGGGATGAACACTGAAGCTTTCTTT.

This clone was seen a single time. V gene TRBV7-2 combines with J gene TRBJ2-7, with D perhaps TRBD1 or TRBD2 (5 bases each). The CDR3 contains 14 residues. The germline V and J ends were trimmed by 5 bases and 7 bases, with 18 bases remaining between them. Germline V gene lookup returns CDR1 SGHTA and CDR2 FQGNSA. The CDR3 reads CASSNPGPIMEQYF. CDR3 DNA sequence: TGTGCCAGCAGCAACCCGGGACCGATAATGGAGCAGTACTTC.

This chain links TRBV7-2 with TRBJ2-1, with a possible D match to TRBD2 (5 bases). This CDR3 spans 14 amino acids. V lost 6 bases and J 5 bases, leaving 14 bases between the germline ends. CDR1 SGHTA and CDR2 FQGNSA come from the germline V gene. The CDR3: CASSLRGWDNEQFF. CDR3 coding DNA: TGTGCCAGCAGTCTAAGAGGGTGGGACAATGAGCAGTTCTTC.

The V gene is TRBV6-1, the J gene TRBJ2-7; 9 bases map to TRBD1. The CDR3 extends over 14 amino acids. V shed 4 bases and J 6 bases; nucleotides not matched to a gene: 7. The germline V gene has CDR1 MNHNS and CDR2 SASEGT. CDR3 sequence reads: CASSAGTGSSEQYF. CDR3 DNA: TGTGCCAGCAGTGCCGGGACAGGGTCGTCCGAGCAGTACTTC.

The chain uses TRBV5-1 and TRBJ2-5; TRBD1 matches 10 bases. Looked up from germline, CDR1 is SGHRS and CDR2 is YFSETQ. V dropped 4 bases and J dropped 5; count of bases not matched to a gene: 8. The CDR3 runs to 15 residues. CDR3 loop: CASSRQGAQGETQYF. CDR3 nucleotides: TGCGCCAGCAGCCGACAGGGGGCGCAAGGGGAGACCCAGTACTTC.

This rearrangement joins TRBV19 to TRBJ2-3, with a weak D call TRBD2 (5 bases). The CDR3 spans 12 residues. Per germline, CDR1 LNHDA and CDR2 SQIVND (reference sequence). Trimming left V 5 bases short and J 6 bases short, with 9 bases between. CDR3 coding DNA: TGTGCCAGTAGTCCGGGATGGGATACGCAGTATTTT. This codes for CASSPGWDTQYF.

This chain connects TRBV2 to TRBJ2-1; D call uncertain. V was trimmed by 0 bases and J by 6 bases, leaving 6 bases between them. The CDR3 extends over 13 amino acids. Per the germline V gene, CDR1 is SNHLY and CDR2 is FYNNEI. The CDR3 nucleotides read TGTGCCAGCAGTGAAGCGGACGGCAATGAGCAGTTCTTC. It translates to CASSEADGNEQFF. The full variable domain, rest sourced from reference TRBV2 and TRBJ2-1, is EPEVTQTPSHQVTQMGQEVILRCVPISNHLYFYWYRQILGQKVEFLVSFYNNEISEKSEIFDDQFSVERPDGSNFTLKIRSTKLEDSAMYFCASSEADGNEQFFGPGTRLTVL.

A remark on this clone: The junction departs from germline at one end; a sequencing error may be responsible. The chain recombines TRBV6-9 with TRBJ2-7; TRBD1 is a possible D gene (7 bases). The CDR3 length is 12 residues. Germline-derived CDR1 and CDR2 are MNHGY and SVAAGI. CDR3 region: CASSPGGSEQYF. The CDR3, as DNA: TGCGCCAGCAGTCCAGGGGGGAGCGAGCAGTACTTC.

This clone was recorded a few times. This chain connects TRBV28 to TRBJ2-5, with TRBD1 as a possible D gene (7 bases). The CDR3 covers 13 residues. CDR1 and CDR2 from the germline V gene are MDHEN and SYDVKM. The germline V and J ends were trimmed by 5 bases and 4 bases, with 11 bases remaining between them. CDR3 amino acids: CASSPGGLETQYF. Here the CDR3 DNA reads TGTGCCAGCAGTCCAGGGGGGCTAGAGACCCAGTACTTC.

The J gene is TRBJ1-4, the V gene TRBV11-2; D call uncertain. The CDR3 consists of 16 residues. Trimming removed 5 bases from V and 8 bases from J, with 21 bases in between. The germline gives CDR1 SGHAT, CDR2 FQNNGV. CDR3 coding DNA: TGTGCCAGCAGCCCCTCCGGAGTTTCCGGCGGCGAAAAACTGTTTTTT. It translates to CASSPSGVSGGEKLFF.